Shown below are 14 T cell receptor beta chains from a single sample sequenced in a study of CD8 T cells in Susac syndrome. Reverse transcription of about 0.5 to 1 ug RNA was performed with random hexamers. TCRdb redid the calling of the immunoSEQ multiplex PCR reads with MiXCR, one entry per CDR3 protein. The sample has about 400,000 distinct CDR3 sequences, about 85% seen once; the top ten hold 0.12%. Sequencing input: CD8+ T cells from PBMCs. The receptor source for this set is a human donor with multiple sclerosis.

This clonotype was found a few times. The genes are TRBV7-9 and TRBJ1-6; TRBD1 is a possible D gene (5 bases). Germline values: CDR1 SEHNR, CDR2 FQNEAQ (reference sequence). V was cut by 3 bases and J by 9 bases, with 6 bases left in between. This CDR3 has 12 residues. The CDR3 region has the DNA TGTGCCAGCAGCTTGGGGGGTTCACCCCTCCACTTT. Protein product: CASSLGGSPLHF.

This clonotype was found a few times. V and J are TRBV5-1 and TRBJ2-1; 9 bases match TRBD1. Germline trimming cut 0 bases from V and 4 bases from J; bases unmatched to any gene: 2. Germline CDR1 is SGHRS and CDR2 is YFSETQ. The CDR3 contains 15 residues. CDR3 in amino acids: CASSLGDRVYNEQFF. Written as DNA, the CDR3 is TGCGCCAGCAGCTTGGGGGACAGGGTTTACAATGAGCAGTTCTTC.

This rearrangement joins TRBV24-1 to TRBJ2-5, with TRBD2 matching over 9 bases. This CDR3 has 13 amino acids. CDR1 KGHDR and CDR2 SFDVKD come from the germline V gene. V lost 6 bases and J lost 2; bases outside the gene matches: 0. The CDR3 nucleotides are TGTGCCACCAGTCTAGCGGGACAAGAGACCCAGTACTTC. Its translation is CATSLAGQETQYF.

The rearrangement uses TRBV19 and TRBJ2-7; no clear D gene. Germline V CDR1 and CDR2: LNHDA, SQIVND (reference sequence). The CDR3 has 15 residues. V was cut by 0 bases and J by 6 bases, with 15 bases left in between. Here the CDR3 DNA reads TGTGCCAGTAGTATAGATCATCTACCTCCGGCCGAGCAGTACTTC. As protein: CASSIDHLPPAEQYF. Variable domain in full (rest from reference TRBV19 and TRBJ2-7): DGGITQSPKYLFRKEGQNVTLSCEQNLNHDAMYWYRQDPGQGLRLIYYSQIVNDFQKGDIAEGYSVSREKKESFPLTVTSAQKNPTAFYLCASSIDHLPPAEQYFGPGTRLTVT.

This clonotype showed up just a few times. The CDR3 region is CASSLAPGNQPQHF. DNA for the CDR3: TGTGCCAGCAGCTTAGCGCCAGGGAATCAGCCCCAGCATTTT. This chain connects TRBV7-2 to TRBJ1-5, with D perhaps matching TRBD1 (5 bases). Germline-derived CDR1 and CDR2 are SGHTA and FQGNSA. The CDR3 totals 14 residues. V lost 0 bases, J lost 4 bases, and 7 bases lay in between. Complete variable domain (other parts from reference TRBV7-2 and TRBJ1-5): GAGVSQSPSNKVTEKGKDVELRCDPISGHTALYWYRQSLGQGLEFLIYFQGNSAPDKSGLPSDRFSAERTGGSVSTLTIQRTQQEDSAVYLCASSLAPGNQPQHFGDGTRLSIL.

The rearrangement uses TRBV11-2 and TRBJ2-5; 7 nucleotides match TRBD2. The CDR3 totals 17 residues. J was trimmed by 2 bases and V by 4 bases; bases with no gene match: 13. CDR1 and CDR2 (germline): SGHAT, FQNNGV. The CDR3 DNA reads TGTGCCAGCAGCTGGAAAACCGGGACTACCTGGCAAGAGACCCAGTACTTC. The encoded protein is CASSWKTGTTWQETQYF.

Worth noting for this clonotype: Compared with germline, one end of the junction differs, possibly owing to a read error. The chain employs TRBV29-1 and TRBJ2-1, with D maybe TRBD2 (7 bases). This CDR3 is 12 amino acids long. Germline-derived CDR1 and CDR2 are SQVTM and ANQGSEA. The CDR3 nucleotides are TGCAGCGTTATATCAGGGGAGGGCTCTCCCCTCTTC. This encodes CSVISGEGSPLF.

The chain joins TRBV30 to TRBJ2-3; 7 nucleotides match TRBD2. Germline V lookup: CDR1 GTSNPN, CDR2 SVGIG (reference sequence). This CDR3 is built from 15 residues. J was trimmed by 2 bases and V by 1 base; bases with no gene match: 6. CDR3 sequence: CAWSDERGFTDTQYF. For the CDR3, the DNA is TGTGCCTGGAGTGATGAGCGGGGCTTCACAGATACGCAGTATTTT.

The CDR3, as DNA: TGTGCCAGCAGCCCGACAGGGATTGGCTTTGACTATGGCTACACCTTC. This sequence encodes CASSPTGIGFDYGYTF. J is TRBJ1-2 and V is TRBV6-1; 7 nucleotides line up with TRBD1. The V segment lost 6 bases and the J segment 3 bases; nucleotides outside the gene matches: 13. The germline CDR1 and CDR2 sequences are MNHNS and SASEGT. The CDR3 runs 16 residues.

DNA of the CDR3: TGTGCCATCAGTGAGTCCGATGAGCAGTTCTTC. Protein: CAISESDEQFF. The chain employs TRBV10-3 and TRBJ2-1; D is unresolved. The germline V and J ends were trimmed by 0 bases and 8 bases, with 2 bases remaining between them. The germline V gene encodes CDR1 ENHRY and CDR2 SYGVKD. The CDR3 sequence is 11 residues long.

The V and J genes are TRBV14 and TRBJ2-7; D gene uncertain. Trimming stripped 4 bases from V and 3 bases from J, with 13 bases between. The CDR3 totals 14 residues. The germline V gene has CDR1 SGHDN and CDR2 FVKESK. CDR3 in amino acids: CASSPTAVNYEQYF. In DNA form, the CDR3 reads TGTGCCAGCAGCCCGACGGCGGTAAACTACGAGCAGTACTTC.

The chain employs TRBV5-6 and TRBJ2-3; D uncertain. This CDR3 is built from 13 residues. Germline CDR1 and CDR2: SGHDT and YYEEEE. V dropped 6 bases and J dropped 8 bases, with 16 bases sitting between them. The CDR3 reads CASTYPLDVTQYF. CDR3 bases: TGTGCCAGCACCTACCCCCTAGACGTTACGCAGTATTTT.

This chain links TRBV30 with TRBJ1-6; maybe TRBD1 (5 bases). The CDR3 is 13 amino acids. CDR1 is GTSNPN, CDR2 SVGIG, per germline (reference sequence). The V end was cut by 3 bases, the J end by 7 bases, with 10 bases between. CDR3 region: CAWRLAGNSPLHF. The DNA of the CDR3 is TGTGCCTGGAGACTAGCAGGGAATTCACCCCTCCACTTT.

This rearrangement joins TRBV11-2 to TRBJ1-1; possible D gene TRBD1, 6 bases. Trimming stripped 4 bases from V and 1 base from J, with 13 bases between. CDR3 length equals 15 residues. Per germline, CDR1 SGHAT and CDR2 FQNNGV. CDR3 bases: TGTGCCAGCAGCTCTTGGGACAAACAGAACACTGAAGCTTTCTTT. Translating it yields CASSSWDKQNTEAFF.